This T cell receptor beta chain was sequenced during a study of OX40 agonist ivuxolimab in advanced cancers. The assay was immunoSEQ multiplex PCR, and TCRdb's table has in-frame clones only and misses some. In the table there are 30,000 to 40,000 clones, 65% to 75% of which are singletons. Trimming took 1 base from V and 8 from J, leaving 12 bases between them. There are 15 residues in the CDR3. Germline V lookup: CDR1 MNHEY, CDR2 SVGAGI. Sequencing used CD4+ or CD8+ T cells sorted from blood, obtained in a trial of the OX40 agonist ivuxolimab. This receptor was identified in an adult with an advanced solid tumor such as melanoma, head and neck, liver or kidney cancer. J is TRBJ1-6 and V is TRBV6-5, with no clear D. CDR3 DNA: TGTGCCAGCAGTTACTTAGGGAATGTCGATTCACCCCTCCACTTT. Amino acids: CASSYLGNVDSPLHF.